This is a list of T cell receptor beta chains from one sample in a study of blood T cell dynamics during melanoma immunotherapy. The table came from immunoSEQ multiplex PCR; TCRdb's copy has only in-frame clones and leaves some out. This sample carries under 7,500 clones, approximately 85% of them seen once, and the ten largest clones take 1.5% to 2%. The sequenced sample was blood, obtained from a patient treated with checkpoint blockade. The origin of the receptors is a human donor with melanoma. Both conserved end residues are part of each CDR3. The order of the fields is CDR3 DNA, CDR3 protein, clone size, V gene, D gene, J gene. The D gene is left open where the match is weak. Some rows have no size entry. The others give once, few or many, or a class for an expanded clone.

CDR3nt: TGCGCCAGCAGTACATACAACAGATTTTTAGTGGGAAATGGCCCTGAAGCTTTCTTT
CDR3aa: CASSTYNRFLVGNGPEAFF
abundance: -
v_gene: TRBV4-1
d_gene: -
j_gene: TRBJ1-1

CDR3nt: TGTGCCAGCAGCATTGAGGGGGGCGGTGGAGGATACAATGAGCAGTTCTTC
CDR3aa: CASSIEGGGGGYNEQFF
abundance: -
v_gene: TRBV28
d_gene: -
j_gene: TRBJ2-1

CDR3nt: TGTGCCAGCTCACCATGGGGACCGACAGGGGGCGCGGGATATTCACCCCTCCACTTT
CDR3aa: CASSPWGPTGGAGYSPLHF
abundance: -
v_gene: TRBV18
d_gene: TRBD1
j_gene: TRBJ1-6

CDR3nt: TGCAGCGTCAGGGGGAGTTACAATGAGCAGTTCTTC
CDR3aa: CSVRGSYNEQFF
abundance: -
v_gene: TRBV29-1
d_gene: TRBD1
j_gene: TRBJ2-1

CDR3nt: TGTGCCAGCAGCCAAGATGCTACTAGCGAGGGTGAGCAGTTCTTC
CDR3aa: CASSQDATSEGEQFF
abundance: -
v_gene: TRBV4-2
d_gene: TRBD2
j_gene: TRBJ2-1

CDR3nt: TGTGCCAGCAAACCCCTCCCCGGCGCGAACACCGGGGAGCTGTTTTTT
CDR3aa: CASKPLPGANTGELFF
abundance: -
v_gene: TRBV27
d_gene: -
j_gene: TRBJ2-2

CDR3nt: TGCGCCAGTCGGACAGGGAACTATGGCTACACCTTC
CDR3aa: CASRTGNYGYTF
abundance: -
v_gene: TRBV5-1
d_gene: TRBD1
j_gene: TRBJ1-2

CDR3nt: TGTGCCGGACCCCCGTCGGCAGGCAATGGCTACACCTTC
CDR3aa: CAGPPSAGNGYTF
abundance: -
v_gene: TRBV30
d_gene: -
j_gene: TRBJ1-2

CDR3nt: TGTGCCACCAGTCCGACCAGGGGGAATGAAAAACTGTTTTTT
CDR3aa: CATSPTRGNEKLFF
abundance: -
v_gene: TRBV15
d_gene: TRBD1
j_gene: TRBJ1-4

CDR3nt: TGCGCCAGCAGCCAGAGCGGGACCGCGGTGGAGACCCAGTACTTC
CDR3aa: CASSQSGTAVETQYF
abundance: -
v_gene: TRBV4-1
d_gene: TRBD2
j_gene: TRBJ2-5

CDR3nt: TGTGCCAGCAGCTTACCAGGGAACAATGAGCAGTTCTTC
CDR3aa: CASSLPGNNEQFF
abundance: -
v_gene: TRBV7-9
d_gene: -
j_gene: TRBJ2-1

CDR3nt: TGTGCCAGCAGCTCGGGACAGGGGACCTACACTGAAGCTTTCTTT
CDR3aa: CASSSGQGTYTEAFF
abundance: -
v_gene: TRBV7-2
d_gene: TRBD1
j_gene: TRBJ1-1

CDR3nt: TGTGCCAGCTCCCGGGGGGGTGAGGAAGGTGCTTTCTTT
CDR3aa: CASSRGGEEGAFF
abundance: -
v_gene: TRBV25-1
d_gene: -
j_gene: TRBJ1-1

CDR3nt: TGTGCCAGCAGCTTACGTCGTGAGCAGTTCTTC
CDR3aa: CASSLRREQFF
abundance: -
v_gene: TRBV11-1
d_gene: -
j_gene: TRBJ2-1

CDR3nt: TGTGCCATCGGTGGACAGGGGGAGACCCAGTACTTC
CDR3aa: CAIGGQGETQYF
abundance: -
v_gene: TRBV10-3
d_gene: TRBD1
j_gene: TRBJ2-5

CDR3nt: TGTGCCAGCGCTTGGTGGGACAGTCAGCCCCAGCATTTT
CDR3aa: CASAWWDSQPQHF
abundance: -
v_gene: TRBV5-8
d_gene: TRBD1
j_gene: TRBJ1-5

CDR3nt: TGTGCCAGCAGTGCGAGACTAGCGGGGGCTTCTGGCACAGATACGCAGTATTTT
CDR3aa: CASSARLAGASGTDTQYF
abundance: -
v_gene: TRBV2
d_gene: TRBD2
j_gene: TRBJ2-3

CDR3nt: TGTGCCAGCAGTGAAGAGCGGGGGGGCACAGATACGCAGTATTTT
CDR3aa: CASSEERGGTDTQYF
abundance: -
v_gene: TRBV6-1
d_gene: TRBD2
j_gene: TRBJ2-3

CDR3nt: TGCAGCGTTGAAGCTAGCGGGGGAGGGTACGAGCAGTACTTC
CDR3aa: CSVEASGGGYEQYF
abundance: -
v_gene: TRBV29-1
d_gene: TRBD2
j_gene: TRBJ2-7

CDR3nt: TGTGCCAGCAGTCCCCAGAGGGGCTATGGCTACACCTTC
CDR3aa: CASSPQRGYGYTF
abundance: few
v_gene: TRBV14
d_gene: -
j_gene: TRBJ1-2

CDR3nt: TGTGCCAGCAGCTTAAGGACGCGAGCCTACGAGCAGTACTTC
CDR3aa: CASSLRTRAYEQYF
abundance: -
v_gene: TRBV7-2
d_gene: -
j_gene: TRBJ2-7

CDR3nt: TGTGCCAGCACTAAGGGTAGGGGGATAATCGAAAAACTGTTTTTT
CDR3aa: CASTKGRGIIEKLFF
abundance: -
v_gene: TRBV6-5
d_gene: -
j_gene: TRBJ1-4

CDR3nt: TGTGCCAGCAGCGTGACAGGGGACTCTGGAAACACCATATATTTT
CDR3aa: CASSVTGDSGNTIYF
abundance: -
v_gene: TRBV9
d_gene: TRBD1
j_gene: TRBJ1-3

CDR3nt: TGTGCCAGCAGCGTCTCAGGGGGCGCGGATGAAAAACTGTTTTTT
CDR3aa: CASSVSGGADEKLFF
abundance: -
v_gene: TRBV5-6
d_gene: TRBD1
j_gene: TRBJ1-4

CDR3nt: TGTGCCAGCAGCCAGGACAGGGAGAGGACCCAGTACTTC
CDR3aa: CASSQDRERTQYF
abundance: once
v_gene: TRBV11-2
d_gene: TRBD1
j_gene: TRBJ2-5

CDR3nt: TGTGCCAGCAGCAAGACTAGCGGGGGGACCTACGAGCAGTACTTC
CDR3aa: CASSKTSGGTYEQYF
abundance: -
v_gene: TRBV21-1
d_gene: -
j_gene: TRBJ2-7

CDR3nt: TGTGCCAGCAGCCAAGATCCAGAGAGTCCCTACAATGAGCAGTTCTTC
CDR3aa: CASSQDPESPYNEQFF
abundance: few
v_gene: TRBV4-2
d_gene: -
j_gene: TRBJ2-1

CDR3nt: TGTGCCAGCAGCTTAGTAGGGGATTCCTACGAGCAGTACTTC
CDR3aa: CASSLVGDSYEQYF
abundance: -
v_gene: TRBV7-2
d_gene: -
j_gene: TRBJ2-7

CDR3nt: TGTGCCAGCAGCTTAGTCGCGACGGGGGGCGTGGATACGCAGTATTTT
CDR3aa: CASSLVATGGVDTQYF
abundance: -
v_gene: TRBV7-6
d_gene: -
j_gene: TRBJ2-3

CDR3nt: TGCGCCAGCAGCCCGGAGGAGGGGGCGGTCTTTAAGTATGGCTACACCTTC
CDR3aa: CASSPEEGAVFKYGYTF
abundance: -
v_gene: TRBV4-3
d_gene: TRBD1
j_gene: TRBJ1-2

CDR3nt: TGTGCCAGCAGTGAAGGAGGCGGCCTCTATGGCTACACCTTC
CDR3aa: CASSEGGGLYGYTF
abundance: few
v_gene: TRBV2
d_gene: -
j_gene: TRBJ1-2

CDR3nt: TGTGCCAGTAGCCGAAACCGACAGGGATCAGGCACTGAAGCTTTCTTT
CDR3aa: CASSRNRQGSGTEAFF
abundance: -
v_gene: TRBV19
d_gene: TRBD1
j_gene: TRBJ1-1

CDR3nt: TGTGCCAGCAGCTTAGCGGGGGCGGCAGATACGCAGTATTTT
CDR3aa: CASSLAGAADTQYF
abundance: -
v_gene: TRBV7-3
d_gene: -
j_gene: TRBJ2-3

CDR3nt: TGTGCCAGCAGCCAATCGGTAGGACGGAACTATGGCTACACCTTC
CDR3aa: CASSQSVGRNYGYTF
abundance: -
v_gene: TRBV16
d_gene: -
j_gene: TRBJ1-2

CDR3nt: TGTGCCAGCAGCTTGGACAGGGGCGTATTTGAAGCTTTCTTT
CDR3aa: CASSLDRGVFEAFF
abundance: -
v_gene: TRBV7-9
d_gene: TRBD1
j_gene: TRBJ1-1

CDR3nt: TGTGCCAGCAGCGTGGGTAACACCGGGGAGCTGTTTTTT
CDR3aa: CASSVGNTGELFF
abundance: -
v_gene: TRBV9
d_gene: -
j_gene: TRBJ2-2

CDR3nt: TGTGCCAGCAGTCCGGACCCAAACACTGAAGCTTTCTTT
CDR3aa: CASSPDPNTEAFF
abundance: once
v_gene: TRBV2
d_gene: -
j_gene: TRBJ1-1

CDR3nt: TGTGCCAGCAGCTTGACAGGGGATCAGCCCCAGCATTTT
CDR3aa: CASSLTGDQPQHF
abundance: -
v_gene: TRBV6-5
d_gene: TRBD1
j_gene: TRBJ1-5

CDR3nt: TGTGCCAGCAGTGACGGGGGGGCCGGGGAGCTGTTTTTT
CDR3aa: CASSDGGAGELFF
abundance: -
v_gene: TRBV6-4
d_gene: TRBD2
j_gene: TRBJ2-2

CDR3nt: TGCAGCGCCTCAATCTGGACAGGGGTTTCCACAGATACGCAGTATTTT
CDR3aa: CSASIWTGVSTDTQYF
abundance: -
v_gene: TRBV29-1
d_gene: TRBD1
j_gene: TRBJ2-3

CDR3nt: TGTGCCAGCAGCCCGAACAGGGGTGGTGGCACCGGGGAGCTGTTTTTT
CDR3aa: CASSPNRGGGTGELFF
abundance: once
v_gene: TRBV7-3
d_gene: TRBD1
j_gene: TRBJ2-2

CDR3nt: TGTGCCAGCAGCCAAGATGCTAGCGGGAGCTCCTACAATGAGCAGTTCTTC
CDR3aa: CASSQDASGSSYNEQFF
abundance: -
v_gene: TRBV4-2
d_gene: TRBD2
j_gene: TRBJ2-1

CDR3nt: TGTGCCAGCAGCTTGGGACTAGCGGGGGCACAGTACTTC
CDR3aa: CASSLGLAGAQYF
abundance: once
v_gene: TRBV5-6
d_gene: TRBD2
j_gene: TRBJ2-5

CDR3nt: TGTGCCAGCAGCTTATTAGGGAACACTGAAGCTTTCTTT
CDR3aa: CASSLLGNTEAFF
abundance: -
v_gene: TRBV11-3
d_gene: -
j_gene: TRBJ1-1

CDR3nt: TGTGCCAGCAGTTTCCTCGCGGGCACAGATACGCAGTATTTT
CDR3aa: CASSFLAGTDTQYF
abundance: few
v_gene: TRBV28
d_gene: -
j_gene: TRBJ2-3

CDR3nt: TGTGCCAGCAGGGCTCGACAGGGGGCGAAGGACACTGAAGCTTTCTTT
CDR3aa: CASRARQGAKDTEAFF
abundance: -
v_gene: TRBV2
d_gene: TRBD1
j_gene: TRBJ1-1

CDR3nt: TGTGCCTCCGGGCTTAGCAATCAGCCCCAGCATTTT
CDR3aa: CASGLSNQPQHF
abundance: -
v_gene: TRBV6-6
d_gene: -
j_gene: TRBJ1-5

CDR3nt: TGTGCCAGCAGCCCGACGGGGGCCGACCAGTACTTC
CDR3aa: CASSPTGADQYF
abundance: -
v_gene: TRBV5-5
d_gene: -
j_gene: TRBJ2-7

CDR3nt: TGTGCCAGCAGCTTGGAGGGGGACAACTACACCTTC
CDR3aa: CASSLEGDNYTF
abundance: -
v_gene: TRBV11-2
d_gene: -
j_gene: TRBJ1-2

CDR3nt: TGTGCCTGGAGTGTTCTCAATGGCTACACCTTC
CDR3aa: CAWSVLNGYTF
abundance: -
v_gene: TRBV30
d_gene: -
j_gene: TRBJ1-2

CDR3nt: TGCGCCAGCAGCTTCGGGCCGAATAGCAATCAGCCCCAGCATTTT
CDR3aa: CASSFGPNSNQPQHF
abundance: -
v_gene: TRBV5-1
d_gene: -
j_gene: TRBJ1-5

CDR3nt: TGTGCCAGCAGCTTATCGGCAGCGACCTACGAGCAGTACTTC
CDR3aa: CASSLSAATYEQYF
abundance: -
v_gene: TRBV7-9
d_gene: -
j_gene: TRBJ2-7

CDR3nt: TGTGCCAGCAGTTACTACGTGGGGGAGTCCCAGCATTTT
CDR3aa: CASSYYVGESQHF
abundance: few
v_gene: TRBV6-6
d_gene: -
j_gene: TRBJ1-5